This T cell receptor (beta chain) came from a study of T cell changes during pregnancy in multiple sclerosis. V was trimmed by 4 bases and J by 5 bases, leaving 12 bases between them. This CDR3 spans 13 amino acids. CDR1 is SGHDT, CDR2 YYEEEE, per germline. The protocol was immunoSEQ multiplex PCR, while the TCRdb copy is restricted to in-frame clones and leaves out a portion. This table has approximately 100,000 clones, just over 90% appearing once. The V gene is TRBV5-6, the J gene TRBJ1-1; TRBD1 might be the D (5 bases). The material sequenced was peripheral blood, taken in the second trimester of pregnancy. The sequence was obtained from a female donor with multiple sclerosis, enrolled in a pregnancy study. The CDR3 loop reads CASSTLGGTEAFF. The CDR3 DNA is TGTGCCAGCAGCACCCTGGGGGGGACTGAAGCTTTCTTT.